This TCR beta chain was profiled in a study of blood T cell repertoires in COVID-19. The wider study: Sites across the United States, Italy and Spain contributed samples from acute and convalescent COVID-19. T cells, B-cell-depleted T cells, or PBMCs supplied cDNA or gDNA.

Some clones are missing from TCRdb's copy, which holds only in-frame ones; the method was immunoSEQ multiplex PCR. Here the sample spans 250,000 to 350,000 clones, 70% to 90% being singletons. V lost 0 bases and J 0 bases, leaving 9 bases between the germline ends. This CDR3 spans 16 amino acids. Looked up from germline, CDR1 is KGHSH and CDR2 is LQKENI. The chain has TRBV18 and TRBJ1-5; D is undetermined. This sequence was found in a woman aged 25-40 years who had recovered from COVID-19. Input material: PBMCs or T cells enriched from blood (not recorded which). The CDR3 DNA reads TGTGCCAGCTCACCACCGGAGGCTTATAGCAATCAGCCCCAGCATTTT. Residues: CASSPPEAYSNQPQHF.